The rows below give T cell receptor beta chains drawn from one sample of a study of T cells after yellow fever vaccination. One entry per CDR3 protein results from TCRdb running MiXCR on the 5' RACE reads. This table has about 300,000 distinct CDR3 sequences, 6.8% appearing once. Sequences were derived from PBMCs, sampled 35 to 50 days after the first yellow fever vaccination. All receptors come from a man between 18 and 29 years old who received the YFV17D yellow fever vaccine. The CDR3 runs from the conserved cysteine through the conserved F or W. A D gene is named only where the DNA matches it firmly. Some rows have no size entry. The others give once, few or many, or a class for an expanded clone.

j_call | v_call | clone_size | d_call | cdr3_nt | cdr3_aa
TRBJ1-6 | TRBV12-3/TRBV12-4 | few | NA | TGTGCCAGCAGCCTAAATTTGGATTCACCCCTCCACTTT | CASSLNLDSPLHF
TRBJ2-3 | TRBV12-3/TRBV12-4 | many | NA | TGTGCCACCGGGGTAGATACGCAGTATTTT | CATGVDTQYF
TRBJ1-1 | TRBV7-9 | few | NA | TGTGCCAGCAGGCCGACAGGTCTGGGCACTGAAGCTTTCTTT | CASRPTGLGTEAFF
TRBJ2-5 | TRBV12-3/TRBV12-4 | NA | NA | TGTGCCAGCAGTCCCCGGTCGTTATCGGAGACCCAGTACTTC | CASSPRSLSETQYF
TRBJ1-1 | TRBV5-1 | NA | NA | TGCGCCAGCACCAGGGATGGGGGTGGGATCACTGAAGCTTTCTTT | CASTRDGGGITEAFF
TRBJ1-1 | TRBV5-6 | few | NA | TGTGCCAGCAGCTCGAGGGGGGGCCGGAGCACTGAAGCTTTCTTT | CASSSRGGRSTEAFF
TRBJ1-6 | TRBV10-3 | many | NA | TGTGCCATCAGTGAGTTGGGCAGTTCACCCCTCCACTTT | CAISELGSSPLHF
TRBJ2-5 | TRBV7-9 | NA | TRBD2 | TGTGCCAGCAGCTTATCTAGCGGGGGGCCCTGGGAGACCCAGTACTTC | CASSLSSGGPWETQYF
TRBJ2-5 | TRBV6-5 | NA | NA | NA | CASSSSTSGGVKQETQYF
TRBJ2-5 | TRBV7-8 | NA | TRBD2 | TGTGCCAGCAGCGTGTTACACGGGACTAGCGAGGAATGGGGCCAGTACTTC | CASSVLHGTSEEWGQYF